These 25 T cell receptor beta chains originate from one sample sequenced in a study of blood T cell repertoires in COVID-19. Data came from immunoSEQ multiplex PCR; TCRdb stores just in-frame clones and leaves some out. The sample has about 120,000 clones; 85% to 90% are singletons. The sample was peripheral blood. Source of these receptors: a man between 70 and 80 years old with active or convalescent COVID-19.

This clone was counted a few times. This chain connects TRBV15 to TRBJ1-2, with 10 positions matching TRBD1. Per the germline V gene, CDR1 is LNHNV and CDR2 is YYDKDF (reference sequence). After removal of 1 base from V and 4 bases from J, the junction contained 9 bases not matched to a gene. The CDR3 extends over 17 amino acids. The CDR3 protein is CATSRAGTGALSYGYTF. The CDR3 DNA follows: TGTGCCACCAGCAGAGCAGGGACAGGGGCCCTCTCCTATGGCTACACCTTC.

This clone was recorded once. The chain carries TRBV18 and TRBJ2-1, with 9 bases lining up with TRBD2. The germline V gene has CDR1 KGHSH and CDR2 LQKENI. J gave up 6 bases and V 3 bases, and 6 bases lay outside the gene matches. The CDR3 loop spans 15 amino acids. The CDR3 sequence is CASSPGSGRLNEQFF. The CDR3 DNA is TGTGCCAGCTCACCGGGTAGCGGGAGACTCAATGAGCAGTTCTTC. Drawing the rest from reference TRBV18 and TRBJ2-1, the complete variable domain is NAGVMQNPRHLVRRRGQEARLRCSPMKGHSHVYWYRQLPEEGLKFMVYLQKENIIDESGMPKERFSAEFPKEGPSILRIQQVVRGDSAAYFCASSPGSGRLNEQFFGPGTRLTVL.

This clone was found once. This chain joins TRBV7-9 and TRBJ2-3; 9 nucleotides line up with TRBD2. CDR1 and CDR2 (germline): SEHNR, FQNEAQ (reference sequence). The CDR3 contains 18 residues. V lost 6 bases and J lost 0; bases outside the gene matches: 13. In DNA, the CDR3 is TGTGCCAGCAGGGCCGGTACTAGCGGGCCACTTAGCACAGATACGCAGTATTTT. Amino acids: CASRAGTSGPLSTDTQYF.

V is TRBV20-1 and J is TRBJ2-7; 9 bases line up with TRBD1. Germline CDR1 and CDR2: DFQATT and SNEGSKA (reference sequence). After removal of 3 bases from V and 3 bases from J, the junction contained 9 bases not matched to a gene. CDR3 length equals 15 residues. The CDR3 DNA reads TGCAGTGCTAGTGGCCGGGACAGGGTTGGCTACGAGCAGTACTTC. Translation gives CSASGRDRVGYEQYF.

This sequence joins TRBV5-1 and TRBJ2-5; TRBD2 matches 15 bases. Per germline, CDR1 SGHRS and CDR2 YFSETQ. The V segment lost 4 bases and the J segment 4 bases; nucleotides outside the gene matches: 8. This CDR3 has 17 amino acids. The CDR3 DNA reads as TGCGCCAGCAGCCCCAATCCGGGACTAGCGGGAGGAGAGACCCAGTACTTC. The encoded protein is CASSPNPGLAGGETQYF.

The CDR3 here is CASSPTVNTEAFF. CDR3 DNA: TGTGCCAGCTCACCAACAGTGAACACTGAAGCTTTCTTT. V and J are TRBV18 and TRBJ1-1; D is unclear. Germline CDR1 is KGHSH and CDR2 is LQKENI. V was trimmed by 2 bases and J by 0 bases, leaving 4 bases between them. This CDR3 spans 13 amino acids. Looking up the rest from reference TRBV18 and TRBJ1-1 gives the full variable domain: NAGVMQNPRHLVRRRGQEARLRCSPMKGHSHVYWYRQLPEEGLKFMVYLQKENIIDESGMPKERFSAEFPKEGPSILRIQQVVRGDSAAYFCASSPTVNTEAFFGQGTRLTVV.

The gene calls are TRBV6-6 and TRBJ1-1; TRBD1 might be the D (6 bases). Trimming took off 0 bases at V and 4 bases at J, with 12 bases between the two ends. The germline CDR1 and CDR2 sequences are MNHNY and SVGAGI (reference sequence). This CDR3 region has 15 residues. The CDR3 DNA sequence: TGTGCCAGCAGTTACTCGGGGGGGCAAGGCACTGAAGCTTTCTTT. This codes for CASSYSGGQGTEAFF.

The rearrangement uses TRBV5-1 and TRBJ1-4; TRBD1 aligns across 7 bases. After removal of 1 base from V and 5 bases from J, the junction contained 5 bases not matched to a gene. This CDR3 spans 15 amino acids. Germline assignment: CDR1 SGHRS and CDR2 YFSETQ. The CDR3 sequence is CASSLSPRGNEKLFF. CDR3 DNA sequence: TGCGCCAGCAGCTTGTCTCCCAGGGGGAATGAAAAACTGTTTTTT.

This clone has a handful of counts. V and J are TRBV7-2 and TRBJ2-3; 7 bases agree with TRBD2. This CDR3 has 15 residues. V lost 5 bases, J lost 0 bases, and 5 bases stayed unmatched. The germline V gene has CDR1 SGHTA and CDR2 FQGNSA. CDR3 bases: TGTGCCAGCAGCCAGACTAGCACAAGCACAGATACGCAGTATTTT. This codes for CASSQTSTSTDTQYF.

The chain is built from TRBV5-6 and TRBJ1-1; TRBD1 might be the D (5 bases). V dropped 0 bases and J dropped 0 bases, with 9 bases sitting between them. Germline V lookup: CDR1 SGHDT, CDR2 YYEEEE. The CDR3 is made up of 15 amino acids. The CDR3 sequence is CASSLAWGVNTEAFF. The CDR3 coding sequence is TGTGCCAGCAGCTTGGCTTGGGGGGTGAACACTGAAGCTTTCTTT.

This clone was seen once. Its ends do not fully match the called genes, so a read error is possible. This chain uses TRBV9 with TRBJ1-5; 8 bases fit TRBD1. Germline assignment: CDR1 SGDLS and CDR2 YYNGEE. This CDR3 is built from 17 residues. The chain's CDR3 is CASSATETAGGNQPQHF. As DNA, the CDR3 is TGTGCCAGCAGCGCCACGGAAACAGCAGGGGGCAACCAGCCCCAGCATTTT.

This chain links TRBV3-1 (or the pseudogene TRBV3-2) with TRBJ1-2, with D uncertain. Germline assignment: CDR1 LGHDT and CDR2 YNNKEL (reference sequence). V lost 1 base and J lost 8, with 8 bases in between. The CDR3 contains 12 residues. The CDR3 DNA follows: TGTGCCAGCAGCCAAGGGTCTAGGGGCTACACCTTC. The encoded protein is CASSQGSRGYTF.

This chain links TRBV7-9 with TRBJ2-5; 8 bases align to TRBD1. V lost 1 base to trimming and J lost 2 bases; unmatched junction nucleotides: 3. CDR3 length: 15 amino acids. The germline CDR1 and CDR2 sequences are SEHNR and FQNEAQ (reference sequence). CDR3 sequence: CASSLGQGLQETQYF. CDR3 coding DNA: TGTGCCAGCAGCTTAGGACAGGGGTTGCAAGAGACCCAGTACTTC.

V and J are TRBV19 and TRBJ1-4, with 11 bases that match TRBD1. Losses at the gene ends were 4 bases for V and 3 bases for J; bases not matched to a gene: 7. Per germline, CDR1 LNHDA and CDR2 SQIVND (reference sequence). The CDR3 loop spans 17 amino acids. The CDR3 sequence is CASSTSGQGVANEKLFF. CDR3 in DNA: TGTGCCAGTAGTACATCGGGACAGGGGGTTGCTAATGAAAAACTGTTTTTT. Filled out from reference TRBV19 and TRBJ1-4, the complete variable domain reads DGGITQSPKYLFRKEGQNVTLSCEQNLNHDAMYWYRQDPGQGLRLIYYSQIVNDFQKGDIAEGYSVSREKKESFPLTVTSAQKNPTAFYLCASSTSGQGVANEKLFFGSGTQLSVL.

V is TRBV7-3 and J is TRBJ1-1, with D perhaps TRBD1 (6 bases). Per germline, CDR1 SGHTA and CDR2 FQGTGA. The V end was cut by 2 bases, the J end by 0 bases, with 13 bases between. The CDR3 sequence is 16 residues long. CDR3 bases: TGTGCCAGCAGCTTAGACAGGTTGGGGATGAACACTGAAGCTTTCTTT. This translates into CASSLDRLGMNTEAFF.

This clone was seen only once. The chain links TRBV5-6 to TRBJ2-7, with 7 bases aligning to TRBD1. After removal of 0 bases from V and 6 bases from J, the junction contained 3 bases not matched to a gene. Germline-derived CDR1 and CDR2 are SGHDT and YYEEEE. There are 13 residues in the CDR3. In nucleotides, the CDR3 is TGTGCCAGCAGCTTGGTAAGGGACAGCGAGCAGTACTTC. Protein: CASSLVRDSEQYF.

The rearrangement links TRBV23-1 to TRBJ2-7; 9 nucleotides align to TRBD1. TRBV23-1 is known as an ORF, though its function is uncertain. The trim removed 2 bases at V and 3 bases at J, leaving 8 bases unmatched. The CDR3 spans 16 residues. In DNA, the CDR3 is TGCGCCAGCAGTCAACCGGGACAGGGCCCGGTCTACGAGCAGTACTTC. As protein: CASSQPGQGPVYEQYF.

The J gene is TRBJ1-6, the V gene TRBV28; D unresolved. Germline V lookup: CDR1 MDHEN, CDR2 SYDVKM. V was cut by 3 bases and J by 2 bases, with 14 bases left in between. The CDR3 spans 17 residues. The CDR3 loop reads CASSFPWGAPYNSPLHF. CDR3 nucleotides: TGTGCCAGCAGTTTCCCCTGGGGAGCCCCCTATAATTCACCCCTCCACTTT.

This clone was found a few times. This rearrangement joins TRBV3-1 (or the pseudogene TRBV3-2) to TRBJ2-7, with 9 bases that match TRBD1. The CDR3 totals 16 residues. From germline, CDR1 is LGHDT and CDR2 YNNKEL (reference sequence). V dropped 1 base and J dropped 1; count of bases not matched to a gene: 5. The CDR3: CASSQARGQGSYEQYF. CDR3 DNA: TGTGCCAGCAGCCAAGCTCGTGGACAGGGGTCCTACGAGCAGTACTTC.

The chain combines TRBV15 with TRBJ1-3; 7 nucleotides align to TRBD1. Unmatched junction bases numbered 5, after V lost 0 bases and J lost 3 bases. CDR1 is LNHNV and CDR2 is YYDKDF in the germline V gene (reference sequence). The CDR3 totals 16 residues. Written as DNA, the CDR3 is TGTGCCACCAGCAGAGATCCACAGGGGTATGGAAACACCATATATTTT. Protein: CATSRDPQGYGNTIYF.

In its sample, this clone was seen a few times. V is TRBV7-2 and J is TRBJ1-4; unclear D gene. This CDR3 spans 15 amino acids. With 4 bases removed from V and 0 bases from J, the gap between germline ends came to 9 bases. Germline V CDR1 and CDR2: SGHTA, FQGNSA. The CDR3 bases are TGTGCCAGCAGCTCCATCATTGCAACTAATGAAAAACTGTTTTTT. Protein: CASSSIIATNEKLFF.

This chain joins TRBV30 and TRBJ1-4; the D is unclear. CDR1 is GTSNPN and CDR2 is SVGIG in the germline V gene (reference sequence). V shed 3 bases and J shed 2 bases, with 7 bases lying between them. The CDR3 is made up of 13 amino acids. The CDR3 is CAWRAGTNEKLFF. In nucleotides, the CDR3 is TGTGCCTGGAGGGCGGGGACTAATGAAAAACTGTTTTTT.

The rearrangement uses TRBV19 and TRBJ2-7; TRBD1 aligns across 7 bases. Germline V gene lookup returns CDR1 LNHDA and CDR2 SQIVND (reference sequence). The CDR3 extends over 14 amino acids. The V gene end was trimmed by 3 bases and the J gene end by 3 bases; junction bases not matched to a gene: 5. CDR3: CASSIQWDSYEQYF. As DNA, the CDR3 is TGTGCCAGTAGTATTCAATGGGACAGCTACGAGCAGTACTTC.

The chain has TRBV14 and TRBJ2-2; D might be TRBD1 (5 bases). V gave up 1 base and J gave up 1 base, with 7 bases separating them. Germline V gene lookup returns CDR1 SGHDN and CDR2 FVKESK. CDR3 length: 15 residues. CDR3: CASSQVDKNTGELFF. CDR3 nucleotides: TGTGCCAGCAGCCAAGTGGACAAGAACACCGGGGAGCTGTTTTTT.

The rearrangement joins TRBV24-1 to TRBJ1-1; TRBD1 aligns across 9 bases. From germline, CDR1 is KGHDR and CDR2 SFDVKD. The CDR3 contains 16 residues. V dropped 9 bases and J dropped 1; count of bases not matched to a gene: 11. The CDR3 DNA reads TGTGCCACCGAGAAACAGGGGGCCGAAGGGAACACTGAAGCTTTCTTT. This codes for CATEKQGAEGNTEAFF.